The rows below give T cell receptor beta chains drawn from one sample of a study of beta chain features in type 1 diabetes. Assay used: immunoSEQ multiplex PCR; TCRdb lists only in-frame clones, some missing. The sample lists 200,000 to 300,000 clones; roughly 11% were seen once. Sequenced material: naive CD4+ T cells from blood. Every receptor here comes from a man aged 25 to 40 with type 1 diabetes. The CDR3 runs from the conserved cysteine through the conserved F or W. The order of the fields is clone size, D gene, V gene, J gene, CDR3 protein, CDR3 DNA. D genes are given only for firm matches. The listing skips clone size in some rows; elsewhere it reads once, few, many or a size class.

clone_size: few
d_call: .
v_call: TRBV4-1
j_call: TRBJ2-1
cdr3_aa: CASSQPFSYNEQFF
cdr3_nt: TGCGCCAGCAGCCAACCTTTCTCCTACAATGAGCAGTTCTTC

clone_size: few
d_call: TRBD1
v_call: TRBV30
j_call: TRBJ1-1
cdr3_aa: CAWSLQGKAFF
cdr3_nt: TGTGCCTGGAGTTTACAGGGGAAAGCTTTCTTT

clone_size: .
d_call: .
v_call: TRBV7-6
j_call: TRBJ1-5
cdr3_aa: CASSLLAGALNQPQHF
cdr3_nt: TGTGCCAGCAGCTTATTGGCAGGGGCCCTTAATCAGCCCCAGCATTTT

clone_size: .
d_call: TRBD1
v_call: TRBV28
j_call: TRBJ1-6
cdr3_aa: CASSWGTGGRSPLHF
cdr3_nt: TGTGCCAGCAGTTGGGGGACAGGGGGCCGTTCACCCCTCCACTTT

clone_size: few
d_call: .
v_call: TRBV7-9
j_call: TRBJ1-2
cdr3_aa: CASSRNPGSLGYTF
cdr3_nt: TGTGCCAGCAGCCGGAATCCAGGGTCGTTAGGCTACACCTTC

clone_size: .
d_call: .
v_call: TRBV7-2
j_call: TRBJ1-1
cdr3_aa: CASSFPGSEAFF
cdr3_nt: TGTGCCAGCAGCTTCCCGGGGTCCGAAGCTTTCTTT

clone_size: .
d_call: TRBD1
v_call: TRBV2
j_call: TRBJ1-2
cdr3_aa: CASRALQGVGGYTF
cdr3_nt: TGTGCCAGCAGAGCCCTACAGGGGGTGGGTGGCTACACCTTC

clone_size: few
d_call: .
v_call: TRBV9
j_call: TRBJ1-3
cdr3_aa: CASSEGVAGNTIYF
cdr3_nt: TGTGCCAGCAGCGAAGGGGTGGCCGGAAACACCATATATTTT

clone_size: .
d_call: .
v_call: TRBV30
j_call: TRBJ1-2
cdr3_aa: CAWSPGGYGYTF
cdr3_nt: TGTGCCTGGAGTCCCGGGGGCTATGGCTACACCTTC

clone_size: .
d_call: TRBD2
v_call: TRBV18
j_call: TRBJ2-3
cdr3_aa: CASSSTSGVTDTQYF
cdr3_nt: TGTGCCAGCTCGTCGACTAGCGGGGTCACAGATACGCAGTATTTT

clone_size: .
d_call: .
v_call: TRBV29-1
j_call: TRBJ1-2
cdr3_aa: CSVEGLDGYTF
cdr3_nt: TGCAGCGTTGAAGGGCTAGATGGCTACACCTTC

clone_size: few
d_call: .
v_call: TRBV5-1
j_call: TRBJ2-2
cdr3_aa: CASSLEGAGEDTGELFF
cdr3_nt: TGCGCCAGCAGCTTGGAAGGGGCAGGGGAAGATACCGGGGAGCTGTTTTTT

clone_size: few
d_call: TRBD2
v_call: TRBV7-9
j_call: TRBJ2-3
cdr3_aa: CASSLVLAGTDTQYF
cdr3_nt: TGTGCCAGCAGCTTAGTTCTAGCGGGGACAGATACGCAGTATTTT

clone_size: few
d_call: .
v_call: TRBV20-1
j_call: TRBJ2-7
cdr3_aa: CSATDNYEQYF
cdr3_nt: TGCAGTGCTACTGACAACTACGAGCAGTACTTC

clone_size: .
d_call: TRBD1
v_call: TRBV9
j_call: TRBJ1-5
cdr3_aa: CASSAYRQGWDTQHF
cdr3_nt: TGTGCCAGCAGCGCCTACCGACAGGGGTGGGATACGCAGCATTTT

clone_size: few
d_call: TRBD2
v_call: TRBV9
j_call: TRBJ2-5
cdr3_aa: CASSVGLAGDQETQYF
cdr3_nt: TGTGCCAGCAGCGTAGGCCTAGCGGGGGACCAAGAGACCCAGTACTTC

clone_size: few
d_call: TRBD2
v_call: TRBV11-2
j_call: TRBJ2-1
cdr3_aa: CASRGSGGTYNEQFF
cdr3_nt: TGTGCCAGCAGGGGAAGCGGGGGGACTTACAATGAGCAGTTCTTC

clone_size: .
d_call: TRBD2
v_call: TRBV7-3
j_call: TRBJ2-1
cdr3_aa: CASSLNSGEYNEQFF
cdr3_nt: TGTGCCAGCAGCTTAAATAGCGGGGAATACAATGAGCAGTTCTTC

clone_size: .
d_call: TRBD1
v_call: TRBV5-5
j_call: TRBJ2-1
cdr3_aa: CASSLEGQGVGQFF
cdr3_nt: TGTGCCAGCAGCTTGGAAGGCCAGGGGGTAGGGCAGTTCTTC

clone_size: few
d_call: TRBD2
v_call: TRBV6-5
j_call: TRBJ2-7
cdr3_aa: CASSYSRLAENYEQYF
cdr3_nt: TGTGCCAGCAGTTACTCGAGACTAGCGGAAAACTACGAGCAGTACTTC

clone_size: .
d_call: .
v_call: TRBV20-1
j_call: TRBJ2-5
cdr3_aa: CSLPGETQYF
cdr3_nt: TGCAGCCTCCCAGGAGAGACCCAGTACTTC

clone_size: .
d_call: TRBD1
v_call: TRBV4-1
j_call: TRBJ2-1
cdr3_aa: CASSQDINRGLVDEQFF
cdr3_nt: TGCGCCAGCAGCCAAGATATCAACAGGGGGCTGGTTGATGAGCAGTTCTTC

clone_size: few
d_call: .
v_call: TRBV5-4
j_call: TRBJ1-5
cdr3_aa: CASSLTHSFSNQPQHF
cdr3_nt: TGTGCCAGCAGCTTGACCCACTCCTTTAGCAATCAGCCCCAGCATTTT

clone_size: few
d_call: TRBD2
v_call: TRBV7-9
j_call: TRBJ2-1
cdr3_aa: CASSKSGGWGEQFF
cdr3_nt: TGTGCCAGCAGCAAGAGCGGGGGATGGGGTGAGCAGTTCTTC

clone_size: few
d_call: .
v_call: TRBV5-1
j_call: TRBJ2-2
cdr3_aa: CASSLAAAGGTGELFF
cdr3_nt: TGCGCCAGCAGCTTGGCCGCAGCCGGGGGCACCGGGGAGCTGTTTTTT

clone_size: .
d_call: .
v_call: TRBV18
j_call: TRBJ1-1
cdr3_aa: CASSPPGEAGEAFF
cdr3_nt: TGTGCCAGCTCACCACCGGGAGAGGCCGGAGAAGCTTTCTTT

clone_size: .
d_call: TRBD2
v_call: TRBV5-1
j_call: TRBJ2-5
cdr3_aa: CASSPGGTGQETQYF
cdr3_nt: TGCGCCAGCAGCCCGGGAGGGACGGGCCAAGAGACCCAGTACTTC

clone_size: few
d_call: TRBD2
v_call: TRBV30
j_call: TRBJ2-5
cdr3_aa: CAWSVRSLAGLETQYF
cdr3_nt: TGTGCCTGGAGTGTAAGATCACTAGCGGGGTTGGAGACCCAGTACTTC